A selection of T cell receptor beta chains follows, all from one sample in a study of T cell responses to AZD1222 COVID-19 vaccine. This table comes from immunoSEQ multiplex PCR, and its TCRdb copy is limited to in-frame clones, with some not included. The table shows about 140,000 clones, with about 91% occurring only once. This sample comprised peripheral blood, obtained 28 days after the second AZD1222 dose. The receptors here all came from an adult who received the AZD1222 COVID-19 vaccine. The CDR3 runs from the conserved cysteine through the conserved F or W. D genes are given only for firm matches. Some rows mark clone size as missing; the rest say once, few, many or name a class of expanded clone.

CDR3nt,CDR3aa,abundance,d_gene,len,j_gene,v_gene
TGTGCCAGCAGTGCTCGGACGGCAACTAATGAAAAACTGTTTTTT,CASSARTATNEKLFF,.,.,15,TRBJ1-4,TRBV27
TGTGCCAGCAATCTTGACGCCTATGGAAACACCATATATTTT,CASNLDAYGNTIYF,once,.,14,TRBJ1-3,TRBV7-9
TGTGCCAGCAGCGTACGGGCGGGGGAGACCCAGTACTTC,CASSVRAGETQYF,.,.,13,TRBJ2-5,TRBV9
TGTGCCAGCAGCGTGGACGGGAGCGGGACTGAAGCTTTCTTT,CASSVDGSGTEAFF,.,.,14,TRBJ1-1,TRBV9
TGTGCCAGAAGCTTAGTCGAAGCAAAGCCCCAGCATTTT,CARSLVEAKPQHF,.,.,13,TRBJ1-5,TRBV7-5
TGTGCCAGCAGCCAGGCCCGGGGGCACTCTGGGGGCTACACCTTC,CASSQARGHSGGYTF,.,.,15,TRBJ1-2,TRBV14
TGCAGCGTTGAAGCAGCTAGCGGGAGTGGGTACAATGAGCAGTTCTTC,CSVEAASGSGYNEQFF,few,TRBD2,16,TRBJ2-1,TRBV29-1
TGTGCTAGTGGTCCGTCCGGGGCCGGTAACTATGGCTACACCTTC,CASGPSGAGNYGYTF,.,.,15,TRBJ1-2,TRBV12-5
TGCGCCAGCAGCTTGGGTCCAACCTACGAGCAGTACTTC,CASSLGPTYEQYF,.,.,13,TRBJ2-7,TRBV5-1
TGTGCCAGCAGTTACTCGGAAGGGGAGGGGGAAAAACTGTTTTTT,CASSYSEGEGEKLFF,.,.,15,TRBJ1-4,TRBV6-2/TRBV6-3
TGTGCCAGCAGCCCGGACAGTTTCTCTGGCTACACCTTC,CASSPDSFSGYTF,.,.,13,TRBJ1-2,TRBV28
TGCGCCAGCAGCTTTTATATAGCGGGGTCCAATGAGCAGTTCTTC,CASSFYIAGSNEQFF,.,TRBD2,15,TRBJ2-1,TRBV5-1
TGTGCCAGCGACCCACGGCTAGCCTACAATGAGCAGTTCTTC,CASDPRLAYNEQFF,.,.,14,TRBJ2-1,TRBV6-5
TGCGCCAGCAGCAGTTCGGGGGCGCGCACAGATACGCAGTATTTT,CASSSSGARTDTQYF,.,.,15,TRBJ2-3,TRBV4-3
TGTGCCAGCAGGGTAGACAGGGCCACTGAAGCTTTCTTT,CASRVDRATEAFF,.,TRBD1,13,TRBJ1-1,TRBV2
TGCGCCAGCAGCTTGCTTGCGAATCCACCAGGCCTCACCTTC,CASSLLANPPGLTF,.,.,14,TRBJ1-2,TRBV5-1
TGCAGTGCTAGTATCGCCAGCCCCATGAACACTGAAGCTTTCTTT,CSASIASPMNTEAFF,.,.,15,TRBJ1-1,TRBV20-1
TGTGCCAGCAGATTCCGCGGGACAGGGGACACCGGGGAGCTGTTTTTT,CASRFRGTGDTGELFF,.,TRBD1,16,TRBJ2-2,TRBV5-5
TGTGCCAGCTCTGCGGGAGCGGTTTATGAAAAACTGTTTTTT,CASSAGAVYEKLFF,.,.,14,TRBJ1-4,TRBV18
TGTGCCAGCAGCCAAATGGGTAAGGGTACTGAAGCTTTCTTT,CASSQMGKGTEAFF,.,.,14,TRBJ1-1,TRBV3-1/TRBV3-2
TGCAGCGTTTGGGAGAACCAAGAGACCCAGTACTTC,CSVWENQETQYF,.,.,12,TRBJ2-5,TRBV29-1
TGTGCCTGGAGTCGTGACAGGGGATCACCCGGCTACACCTTC,CAWSRDRGSPGYTF,.,TRBD1,14,TRBJ1-2,TRBV30
TGTGCCAGCAGCTTAGATGTCTTCGTGGGCTACACCTTC,CASSLDVFVGYTF,.,.,13,TRBJ1-2,TRBV7-9
TGCGCCAGCCAGGAAAGAACAGCAACTAATGAAAAACTGTTTTTT,CASQERTATNEKLFF,.,.,15,TRBJ1-4,TRBV5-1
TGTGCCAGCAGCTTATATGGTAACACCGGGGAGCTGTTTTTT,CASSLYGNTGELFF,.,.,14,TRBJ2-2,TRBV7-6
TGTGCCAGCAGCTTGTTCGATGAGCAGTTCTTC,CASSLFDEQFF,.,.,11,TRBJ2-1,TRBV5-5
TGTGCCAGCAGTTATGTAGGGGGTAGCAATCAGCCCCAGCATTTT,CASSYVGGSNQPQHF,once,.,15,TRBJ1-5,TRBV6-2/TRBV6-3